This T cell receptor beta chain was documented in a study of response to subunit inactivated influenza vaccine. Regarding the study as a whole: It was suggested by the authors that few new T cells are recruited by each seasonal influenza vaccination.

Via MiXCR, TCRdb re-called the RT-PCR reads, giving one row per CDR3 protein. The table includes 750,000 to 850,000 distinct CDR3 sequences, under 20% detected once. A note on this clonotype: The antigen remains unidentified.

Germline V lookup: CDR1 SQVTM, CDR2 ANQGSEA. V lost 4 bases, J lost 2 bases, and 10 bases lay in between. The CDR3 has 13 residues. Sequenced material: PBMCs from blood, taken roughly 5 days after vaccination. The clonotype comes from a man aged 50 to 60 who received an inactivated influenza vaccine. The chain employs TRBV29-1 and TRBJ2-3; D is uncertain. The CDR3 nucleotides read TGCAGCGTTGTTACACGGTCCACAGATACGCAGTATTTT. Translating it yields CSVVTRSTDTQYF.